This T cell receptor beta chain derives from a study of shared clonotypes between healthy human individuals. About this clone: Its antigen is currently unknown.

Findings of the study overall: Shared across several donors were 4% to 6% of the naive CD4 clonotypes.

The assay used deep level. TCRdb keeps only in-frame clones here, not all; method: immunoSEQ multiplex PCR. The sample holds fewer than 130,000 clones, approximately 70% seen once. V was pared by 2 bases and J by 6 bases, with 17 bases between. The CDR3 is made up of 15 amino acids. CDR1 is MNHEY, CDR2 SVGAGI, per germline. The clonotype comes from a young woman in good health. Sequenced sample: memory CD8+ T cells sorted from blood. The subset was: CD45RO+ cells pooled with CCR7-negative TemRA cells. The rearrangement joins TRBV6-5 to TRBJ2-7, with a tentative D call TRBD2 (6 bases). The CDR3, as DNA: TGTGCCAGCAGTTACCCTAACGGGAGCCCCTCCGAGCAGTACTTC. Translation gives CASSYPNGSPSEQYF.